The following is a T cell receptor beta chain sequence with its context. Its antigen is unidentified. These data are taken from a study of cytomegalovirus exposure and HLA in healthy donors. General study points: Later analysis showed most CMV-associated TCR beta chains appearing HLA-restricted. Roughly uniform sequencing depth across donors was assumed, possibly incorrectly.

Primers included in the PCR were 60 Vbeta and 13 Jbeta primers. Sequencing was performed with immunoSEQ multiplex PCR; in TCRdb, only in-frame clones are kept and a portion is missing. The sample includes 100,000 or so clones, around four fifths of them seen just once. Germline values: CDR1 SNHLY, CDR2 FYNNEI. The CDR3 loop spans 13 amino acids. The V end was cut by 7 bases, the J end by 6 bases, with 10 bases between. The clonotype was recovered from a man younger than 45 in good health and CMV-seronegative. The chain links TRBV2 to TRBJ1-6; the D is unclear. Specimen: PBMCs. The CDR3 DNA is TGTGCCAGCACTAGGGAGGGTAATTCACCCCTCCACTTT. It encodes CASTREGNSPLHF.